This is a list of T cell receptor beta chains from one sample in a study of blood T cell repertoires in COVID-19. Sequenced by immunoSEQ multiplex PCR; TCRdb stores in-frame clones only, minus some. This sample yields about 170,000 clones, of which around 93% are seen a single time; roughly 4.8% belongs to the top ten. The sequenced material came from peripheral blood. Receptors originate from a woman aged 50 to 65 with acute or convalescent COVID-19. CDR3s include the opening cysteine and the closing phenylalanine or tryptophan. Each record gives: CDR3 length, V gene, CDR3 protein.

13 TRBV28 CASSLTQKETQYF
16 TRBV19 CASSREGVPGNQPQHF
15 TRBV5-1 CASSLTAGDDYEQYF
16 TRBV6-1 CASSEPFRDRGYEQYF
14 TRBV19 CASSTGTGNSPLHF
13 TRBV3-1/TRBV3-2 CASSHRTYNEQFF
14 TRBV10-3 CAIRGQGINEKLFF
14 TRBV28 CASRLTGGHYGYTF
13 TRBV30 CAWSPTGGVEAFF
15 TRBV7-9 CASSLTVGGQEKLFF
15 TRBV2 CASSERQILNTEAFF
15 TRBV5-4 CASSLAPTRGEKLFF
13 TRBV19 CASSSAVNTEAFF
13 TRBV28 CASIPVMNTEAFF
11 TRBV20-1 CSAREDFSAFF
15 TRBV7-2 CASSPGTGYTDTQYF
15 TRBV4-3 CASSHNLAGTYEQYF
14 TRBV28 CASSYRQVQETQYF
11 TRBV28 CASGRTYEQYF
12 TRBV28 CASSFRGYGYTF
15 TRBV4-1 CASRILGLSNEKLFF
12 TRBV7-9 CASSDMDQPQHF
13 TRBV6-6 CASSYSFQIEAFF
14 TRBV9 CASSVGTGHDTQYF
14 TRBV5-5 CASRGGLGSDTQYF
14 TRBV24-1 CATSDYRVEETQYF
12 TRBV19 CASSNRVGEQYF
16 TRBV2 CASSDHHGTENEKLFF
17 TRBV6-1 CASSEYSGASSGNTIYF
13 TRBV3-1/TRBV3-2 CASSHPVSYEQYF
17 TRBV24-1 CATSDLTGTSTTDTQYF
14 TRBV5-1 CASSAGQSDSPLHF
14 TRBV5-6 CASSPGALGNTIYF
13 TRBV12-3/TRBV12-4 CASSSEQRGTQYF
15 TRBV27 CASSTLGSYNSPLHF
16 TRBV6-2/TRBV6-3 CASSYSRGSWFTEAFF
12 TRBV10-2 CASSLDYNEQFF
14 TRBV6-5 CASKARQGALGYTF
15 TRBV19 CASSIGPGQGSGYTF
17 TRBV11-2 CASSLSPTPTTNEKLFF
11 TRBV6-1 CASSEEGGYTF
12 TRBV29-1 CSVDSPSGELFF
14 TRBV30 CAWSVQAGNYGYTF
11 TRBV6-5 CASRTVYGYTF
15 TRBV10-2 CASSERTGSTDTQYF
14 TRBV7-9 CASSLDPRTDEAFF
15 TRBV7-9 CASSASGDGKNIQYF
15 TRBV2 CASGIDSSGANVLTF
13 TRBV13 CASSLAAGETQYF
15 TRBV7-9 CASSRTEASGNTIYF
19 TRBV5-4 CASTPGRSGSQGSFNEQFF